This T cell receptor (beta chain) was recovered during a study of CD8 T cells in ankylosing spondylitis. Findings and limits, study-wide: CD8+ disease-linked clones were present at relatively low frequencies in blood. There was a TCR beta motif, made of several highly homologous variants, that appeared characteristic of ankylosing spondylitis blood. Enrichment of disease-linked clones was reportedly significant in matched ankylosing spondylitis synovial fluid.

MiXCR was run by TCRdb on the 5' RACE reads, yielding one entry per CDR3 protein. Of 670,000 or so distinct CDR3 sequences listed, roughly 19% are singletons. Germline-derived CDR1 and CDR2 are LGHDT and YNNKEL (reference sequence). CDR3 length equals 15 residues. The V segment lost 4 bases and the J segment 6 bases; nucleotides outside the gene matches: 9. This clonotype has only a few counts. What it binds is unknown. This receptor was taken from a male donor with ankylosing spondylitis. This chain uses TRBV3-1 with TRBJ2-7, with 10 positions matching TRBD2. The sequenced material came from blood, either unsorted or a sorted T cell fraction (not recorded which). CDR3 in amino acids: CASSLHTKRGGEQYF. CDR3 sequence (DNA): TGTGCCAGCAGCCTACACACAAAGCGGGGGGGCGAGCAGTACTTC.